Only a few counts were recorded for the clone carrying this T cell receptor (beta chain). The source of the sample is a study of blood T cell repertoires in COVID-19. Study-level information: The United States, Italy and Spain supplied acute and convalescent COVID-19 samples. PBMCs, B-cell-depleted T cells, or T cells provided the cDNA or gDNA that made up the material.

Germline CDR1 and CDR2: MNHEY and SMNVEV (reference sequence). The ends were cut back, 2 bases at V and 2 bases at J, with 4 bases in the middle. The CDR3 covers 13 residues. In the source study's methods: Reference gene primer amplification gave nucleated cell count estimates. Libraries were prepared by immunoSEQ multiplex PCR; TCRdb keeps only in-frame clonotypes and omits some of them. V, J and clone size derive from that table, while D and trimming were established from the DNA sequence. Here the sample spans about 30,000 clones, approximately 81% being singletons. Seattle enrolled patients during active infection and tracked them longitudinally.

The sequenced material came from peripheral blood. The sequence came from a man in his 70s with COVID-19, enrolled during active disease. The chain carries TRBV27 and TRBJ1-5; D not certain. The CDR3 DNA follows: TGTGCCAGCAGTTTAGGGCGCAATCAGCCCCAGCATTTT. This codes for CASSLGRNQPQHF.